This TCR beta chain was retrieved from a study of human T cells and chemical hapten exposure. Time point meaning: pre-sensitization, week 0. Treatment described: therapeutic diphenylcyclopropenone sensitization with weekly scalp DPC. This clonotype was seen only a few times. TCRdb redid the calling of the RACE reads with MiXCR, one entry per CDR3 protein. The data show roughly 90,000 distinct CDR3 sequences, around 10% seen once. V dropped 5 bases and J dropped 1; count of bases not matched to a gene: 5. CDR3 length: 15 residues. This receptor was taken from a woman aged 40 to 50 with alopecia areata. Some clones in this sample may be carry-over from other donors' samples. The genes are TRBV12-3 or TRBV12-4 and TRBJ1-1, with 9 bases matching TRBD1. The starting material was whole blood, obtained in connection with sensitization to the hapten diphenylcyclopropenone (DPC). CDR3 DNA: TGTGCCAGCAGTACCGGACAGGGGTCGAACACTGAAGCTTTCTTT. Residues: CASSTGQGSNTEAFF.